Detailed here is one T cell receptor (beta chain). The antigen is undetermined. This record belongs to a study of T-cell memory formation after mild COVID-19. General observations from the study: Clones shrinking from day 15 to 85 showed even CD4/CD8 mixes; later expanders tilted CD4+. Contracting CD4+ clones were located mainly in CM and EM, and CD8+ clones in EMRA.

In germline, CDR1 is SGDLS, CDR2 YYNGEE. The CDR3 runs to 12 residues. The germline V and J ends were trimmed by 3 bases and 4 bases, with 6 bases remaining between them. It was 5'RACE with constant-segment primers that produced the TCR alpha and TCR beta cDNA libraries, which carried sample barcodes and UMIs. TCRdb reprocessed the 5' RACE reads via MiXCR and lists one record per CDR3 protein. In the table there are 400,000 to 500,000 distinct CDR3 sequences, 20% of which are singletons. Sequenced: PBMCs or a T cell subset sorted from them (not recorded which). V usage is TRBV9 and J usage is TRBJ2-3; D unclear. The receptor comes from an adult woman who had mild COVID-19 (a few samples of this study predate the infection). Cell type and time point are not known. As DNA, the CDR3 is TGTGCCAGCAGCGGATCATCAGATACGCAGTATTTT. It translates to CASSGSSDTQYF.